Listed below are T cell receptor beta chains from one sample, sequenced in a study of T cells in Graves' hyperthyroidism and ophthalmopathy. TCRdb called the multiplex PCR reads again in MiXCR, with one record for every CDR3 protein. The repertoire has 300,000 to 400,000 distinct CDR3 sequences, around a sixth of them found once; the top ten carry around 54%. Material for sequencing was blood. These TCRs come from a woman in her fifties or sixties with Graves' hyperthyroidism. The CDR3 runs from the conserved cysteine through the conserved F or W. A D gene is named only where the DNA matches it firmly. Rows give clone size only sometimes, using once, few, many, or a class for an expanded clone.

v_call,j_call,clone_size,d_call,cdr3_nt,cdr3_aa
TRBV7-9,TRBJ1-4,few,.,TGTGCCAGCAGCTTAAATGTACAGGGTGAAAAACTGTTTTTT,CASSLNVQGEKLFF
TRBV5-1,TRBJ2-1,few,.,TGCGCCAGCAGCTTGGAGACCCTAGGAGTCCTATCCTACAATGAGCAGTTCTTC,CASSLETLGVLSYNEQFF
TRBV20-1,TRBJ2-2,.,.,TGCAGTGCTAGGCCCCCGGGACCGGGGACGGGCGGGGAGCTGTTTTTT,CSARPPGPGTGGELFF
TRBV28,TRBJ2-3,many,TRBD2,TGTGCCAGCAGTTCGGTAGCGGGAGCGGCAGATACGCAGTATTTT,CASSSVAGAADTQYF
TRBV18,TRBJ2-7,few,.,TGTGCCAGCTCACCAAAATCGGGACAAGTATACGAGCAGTACTTC,CASSPKSGQVYEQYF
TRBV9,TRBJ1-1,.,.,TGTGCCAGCAGCGCCTCTTGGGGGGATCAGGCTTTCTTT,CASSASWGDQAFF
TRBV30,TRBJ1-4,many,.,TGTGCCTGGAGTAGCGAGAATGAAAAACTGTTTTTT,CAWSSENEKLFF
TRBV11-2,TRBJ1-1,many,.,TGTGCCAGCAGCCCACAGCCGCTCACTGAAGCTTTCTTT,CASSPQPLTEAFF
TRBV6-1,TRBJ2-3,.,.,TGTGCCAGCAGCGCAACAGGGAGAGGCACAGATACGCAGTATTTT,CASSATGRGTDTQYF
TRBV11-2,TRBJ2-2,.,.,TGTGCCAGCAGCTCCGGGGCTTCGAACACCGGGGAGCTGTTTTTT,CASSSGASNTGELFF
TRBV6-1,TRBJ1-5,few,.,TGTGCCAGCCAAGGGGCGCAAGGTCAGCCCCAGCATTTT,CASQGAQGQPQHF
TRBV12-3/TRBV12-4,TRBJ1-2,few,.,TGTGCCAGTCAGAATTCTCTGGTGGGCGGCTACACCTTC,CASQNSLVGGYTF
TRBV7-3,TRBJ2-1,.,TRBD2,TGTGCCAGCAGCGATCGATTGACTAGCGGGGGGTTGGGTGAGCAGTTCTTC,CASSDRLTSGGLGEQFF
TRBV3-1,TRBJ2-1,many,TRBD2,TGTGCCAGCAGCTACAGCGGGAGTTTAAATGAGCAGTTCTTC,CASSYSGSLNEQFF
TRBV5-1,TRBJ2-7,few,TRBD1,TGCGCCAGCAGGGAAGTCACAGGGGGCCACGAGCAGTACTTC,CASREVTGGHEQYF
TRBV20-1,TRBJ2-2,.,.,TGCAGTGCTAGAGATTCGTACACCGGGGAGCTGTTTTTT,CSARDSYTGELFF
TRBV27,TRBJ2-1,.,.,TGTGCCAGCAGCCACCGATTGGGAGGGGGGGAGCAGTTCTTC,CASSHRLGGGEQFF
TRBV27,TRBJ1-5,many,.,TGTGCCAGCAGTTTGGAGGGCGCTCAGCCCCAGCATTTT,CASSLEGAQPQHF
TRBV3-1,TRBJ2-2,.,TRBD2,TGTGCCAGCAGCCCCGGAATAGCGGGAACCGGGGAGCTGTTTTTT,CASSPGIAGTGELFF
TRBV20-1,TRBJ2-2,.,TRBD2,TGCAGTGCTAGAGTGGCAGGGAGGGACACCGGGGAGCTGTTTTTT,CSARVAGRDTGELFF
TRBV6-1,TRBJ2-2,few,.,TGTGCCAGAATCTGGGAAGTACCGGGACAATCCACCGGGGAGCTGTTTTTT,CARIWEVPGQSTGELFF
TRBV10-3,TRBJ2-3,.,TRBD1,TGTGCCATCTCTAGGGACAGGGGAAGAAATACGCAGTATTTT,CAISRDRGRNTQYF
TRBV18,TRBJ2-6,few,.,TGTGCCAGCTCACTAGGGCCTTTCTCTGGGGCCAACGTCCTGACTTTC,CASSLGPFSGANVLTF
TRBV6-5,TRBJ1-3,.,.,TGTGCCAGCAGTTACGGTCAGGCAGATGGAAACACCATATATTTT,CASSYGQADGNTIYF